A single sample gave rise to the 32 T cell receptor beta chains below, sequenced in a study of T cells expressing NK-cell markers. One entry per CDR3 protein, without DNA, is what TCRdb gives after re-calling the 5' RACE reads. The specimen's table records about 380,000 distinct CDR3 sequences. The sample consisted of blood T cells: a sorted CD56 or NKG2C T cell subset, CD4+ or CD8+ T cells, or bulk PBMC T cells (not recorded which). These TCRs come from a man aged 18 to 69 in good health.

This chain's CDR3 is CASRNRPDRGQGDTQYF. The chain links TRBV6-1 to TRBJ2-3; TCRdb's D gene call, TRBD1, goes unchecked for lack of DNA. Germline V gives CDR1 MNHNS, CDR2 SASEGT. The CDR3 sequence is 17 residues long.

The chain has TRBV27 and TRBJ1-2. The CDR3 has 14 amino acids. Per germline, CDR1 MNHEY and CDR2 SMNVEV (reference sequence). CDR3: CASSLSGPLYGYTF.

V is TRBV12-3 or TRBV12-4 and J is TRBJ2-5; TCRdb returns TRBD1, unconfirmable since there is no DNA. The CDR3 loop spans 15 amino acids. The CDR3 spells CASIEGQGREETQYF.

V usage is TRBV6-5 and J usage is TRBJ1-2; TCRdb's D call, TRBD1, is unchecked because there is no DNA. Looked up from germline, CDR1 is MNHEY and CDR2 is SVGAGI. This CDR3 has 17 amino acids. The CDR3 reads CASSYFPTTDSRQGYTF.

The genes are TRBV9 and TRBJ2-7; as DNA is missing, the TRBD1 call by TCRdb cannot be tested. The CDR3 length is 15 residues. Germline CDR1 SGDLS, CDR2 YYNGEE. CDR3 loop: CASSVGTGVEYEQYF. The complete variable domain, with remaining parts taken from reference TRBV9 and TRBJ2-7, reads DSGVTQTPKHLITATGQRVTLRCSPRSGDLSVYWYQQSLDQGLQFLIQYYNGEERAKGNILERFSAQQFPDLHSELNLSSLELGDSALYFCASSVGTGVEYEQYFGPGTRLTVT.

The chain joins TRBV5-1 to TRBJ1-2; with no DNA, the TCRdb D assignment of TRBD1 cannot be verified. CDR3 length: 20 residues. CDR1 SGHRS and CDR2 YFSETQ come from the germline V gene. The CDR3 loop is CATRRRVSSGQGRFDYGYTF.

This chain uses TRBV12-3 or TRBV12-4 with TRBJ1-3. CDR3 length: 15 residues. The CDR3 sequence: CASSLSGYSGNTIYF.

The CDR3 spells CARSLPRTLRSELFF. This chain connects TRBV6-1 to TRBJ1-4; the D gene TCRdb calls, TRBD1, cannot be checked with no DNA. The length of the CDR3 is 15 residues. The germline gives CDR1 MNHNS, CDR2 SASEGT.

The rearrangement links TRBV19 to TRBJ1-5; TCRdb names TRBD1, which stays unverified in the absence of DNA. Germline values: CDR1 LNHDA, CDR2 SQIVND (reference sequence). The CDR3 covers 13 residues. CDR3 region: CASSQTGFQPQHF.

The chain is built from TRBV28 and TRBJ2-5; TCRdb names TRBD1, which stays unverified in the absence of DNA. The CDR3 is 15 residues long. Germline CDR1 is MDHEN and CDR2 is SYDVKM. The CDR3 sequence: CASSIQGVTPETQYF. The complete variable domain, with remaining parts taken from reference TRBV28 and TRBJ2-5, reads DVKVTQSSRYLVKRTGEKVFLECVQDMDHENMFWYRQDPGLGLRLIYFSYDVKMKEKGDIPEGYSVSREKKERFSLILESASTNQTSMYLCASSIQGVTPETQYFGPGTRLLVL.

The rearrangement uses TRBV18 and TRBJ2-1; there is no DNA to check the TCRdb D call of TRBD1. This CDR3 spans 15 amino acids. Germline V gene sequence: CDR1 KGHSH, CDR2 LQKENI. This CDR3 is CASSTGQVTYNEQFF. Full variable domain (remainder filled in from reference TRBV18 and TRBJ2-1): NAGVMQNPRHLVRRRGQEARLRCSPMKGHSHVYWYRQLPEEGLKFMVYLQKENIIDESGMPKERFSAEFPKEGPSILRIQQVVRGDSAAYFCASSTGQVTYNEQFFGPGTRLTVL.

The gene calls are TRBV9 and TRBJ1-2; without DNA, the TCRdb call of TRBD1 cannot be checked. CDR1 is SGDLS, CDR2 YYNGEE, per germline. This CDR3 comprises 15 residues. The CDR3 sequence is CASSTRDLLNYGYTF.

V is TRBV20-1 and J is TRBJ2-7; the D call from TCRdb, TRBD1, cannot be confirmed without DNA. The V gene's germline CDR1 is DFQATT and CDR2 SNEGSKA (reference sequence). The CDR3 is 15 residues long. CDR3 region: CSASTSGGNSYEQYF.

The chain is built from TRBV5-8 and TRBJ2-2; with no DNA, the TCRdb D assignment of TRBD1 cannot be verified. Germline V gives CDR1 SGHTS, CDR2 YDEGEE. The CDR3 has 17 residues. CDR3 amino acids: CASSLGQGSWNTGELFF.

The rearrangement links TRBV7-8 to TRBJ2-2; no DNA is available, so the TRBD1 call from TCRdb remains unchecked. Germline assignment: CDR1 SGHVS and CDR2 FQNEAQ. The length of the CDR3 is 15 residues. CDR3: CASSRGTSVAGELFF. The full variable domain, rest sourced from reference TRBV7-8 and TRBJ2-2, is GAGVSQSPRYKVAKRGQDVALRCDPISGHVSLFWYQQALGQGPEFLTYFQNEAQLDKSGLPSDRFFAERPEGSVSTLKIQRTQQEDSAVYLCASSRGTSVAGELFFGEGSRLTVL.

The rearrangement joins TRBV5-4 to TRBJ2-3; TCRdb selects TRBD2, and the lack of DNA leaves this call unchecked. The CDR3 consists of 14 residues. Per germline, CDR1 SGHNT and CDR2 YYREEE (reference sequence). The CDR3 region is CASSILAGGRTQYF. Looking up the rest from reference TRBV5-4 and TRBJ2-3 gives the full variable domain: ETGVTQSPTHLIKTRGQQVTLRCSSQSGHNTVSWYQQALGQGPQFIFQYYREEENGRGNFPPRFSGLQFPNYSSELNVNALELDDSALYLCASSILAGGRTQYFGPGTRLTVL.

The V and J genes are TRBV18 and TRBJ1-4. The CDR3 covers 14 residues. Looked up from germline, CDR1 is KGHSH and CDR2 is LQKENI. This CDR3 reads CASSTLITNEKLFF.

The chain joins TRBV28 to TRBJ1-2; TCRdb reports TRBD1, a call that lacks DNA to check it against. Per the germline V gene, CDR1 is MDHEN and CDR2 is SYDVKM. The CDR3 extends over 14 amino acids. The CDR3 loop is CASSLSQGATGYTF.

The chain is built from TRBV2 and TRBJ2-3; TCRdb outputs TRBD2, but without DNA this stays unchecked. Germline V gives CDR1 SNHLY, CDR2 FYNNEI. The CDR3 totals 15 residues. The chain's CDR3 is CASPREASGGAPQYF.

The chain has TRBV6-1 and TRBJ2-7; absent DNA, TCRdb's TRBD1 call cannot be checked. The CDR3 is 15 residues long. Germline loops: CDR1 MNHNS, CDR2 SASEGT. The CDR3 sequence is CASSEAPDGLYEQYF.

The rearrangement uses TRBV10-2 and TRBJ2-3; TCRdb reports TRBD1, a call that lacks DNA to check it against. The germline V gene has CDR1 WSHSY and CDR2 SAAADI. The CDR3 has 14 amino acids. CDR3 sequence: CASSESGGANTQYF.

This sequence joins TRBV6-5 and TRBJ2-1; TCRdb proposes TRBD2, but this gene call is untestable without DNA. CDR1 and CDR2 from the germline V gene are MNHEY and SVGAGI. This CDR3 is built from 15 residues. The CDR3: CASTLLAAGYNEQFF.

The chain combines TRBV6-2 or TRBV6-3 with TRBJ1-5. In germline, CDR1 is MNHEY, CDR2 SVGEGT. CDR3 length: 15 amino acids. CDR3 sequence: CASTPDGYSNQPQHF.

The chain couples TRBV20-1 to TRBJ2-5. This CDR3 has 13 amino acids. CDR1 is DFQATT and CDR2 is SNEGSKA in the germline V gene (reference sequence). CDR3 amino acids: CSGVSGTPETQYF.

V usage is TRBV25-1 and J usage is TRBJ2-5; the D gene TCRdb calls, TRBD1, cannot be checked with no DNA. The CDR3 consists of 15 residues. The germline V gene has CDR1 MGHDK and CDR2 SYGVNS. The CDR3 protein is CASRPPGQQKETQYF.

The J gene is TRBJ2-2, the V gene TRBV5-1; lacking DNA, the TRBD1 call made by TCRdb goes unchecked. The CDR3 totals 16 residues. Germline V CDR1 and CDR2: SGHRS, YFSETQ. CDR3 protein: CASSGLGQTGTGELFF.

The CDR3 is CASSSSGGRSTDTQYF. The V gene is TRBV5-1, the J gene TRBJ2-3; TCRdb's D gene call, TRBD2, goes unchecked for lack of DNA. Germline V CDR1 and CDR2: SGHRS, YFSETQ. The CDR3 runs to 16 residues.

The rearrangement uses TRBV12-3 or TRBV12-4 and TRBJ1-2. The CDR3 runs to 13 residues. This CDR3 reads CASTLGRVYGYTF.

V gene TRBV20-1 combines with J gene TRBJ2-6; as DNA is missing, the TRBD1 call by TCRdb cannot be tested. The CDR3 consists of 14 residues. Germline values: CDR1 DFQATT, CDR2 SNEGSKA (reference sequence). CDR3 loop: CSTYGQSGANVLTF.

CDR3 residues: CSASRPNAGDEQYF. The chain carries TRBV20-1 and TRBJ2-7; as DNA is missing, the TRBD1 call by TCRdb cannot be tested. Germline V gives CDR1 DFQATT, CDR2 SNEGSKA (reference sequence). The CDR3 extends over 14 amino acids.

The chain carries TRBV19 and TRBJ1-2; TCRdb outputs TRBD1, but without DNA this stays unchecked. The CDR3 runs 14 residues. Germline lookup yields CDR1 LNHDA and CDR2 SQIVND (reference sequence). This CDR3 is CASSTPAGGGGYTF.

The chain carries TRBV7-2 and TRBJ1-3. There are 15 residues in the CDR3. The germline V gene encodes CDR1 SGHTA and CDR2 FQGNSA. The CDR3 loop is CASSLDDRSGNTIYF.